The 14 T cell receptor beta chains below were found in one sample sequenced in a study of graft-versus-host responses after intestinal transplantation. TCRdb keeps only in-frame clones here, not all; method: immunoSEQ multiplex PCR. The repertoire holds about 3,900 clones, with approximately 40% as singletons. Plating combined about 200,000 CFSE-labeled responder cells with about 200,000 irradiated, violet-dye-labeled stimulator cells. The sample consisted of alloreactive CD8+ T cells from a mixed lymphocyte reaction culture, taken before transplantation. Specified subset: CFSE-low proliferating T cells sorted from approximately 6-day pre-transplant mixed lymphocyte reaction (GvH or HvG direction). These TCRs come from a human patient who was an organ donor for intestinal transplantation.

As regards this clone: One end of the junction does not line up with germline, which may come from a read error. CDR3 loop: CASSPDNSGANVLTF. CDR3 sequence (DNA): TGTGCTAGCAGCCCTGACAACTCTGGGGCCAACGTCCTGACTTTC. This rearrangement joins TRBV7-7 to TRBJ2-6; D unclear. CDR1 SSHAT and CDR2 FNYEAQ come from the germline V gene (reference sequence). The CDR3 length is 15 residues.

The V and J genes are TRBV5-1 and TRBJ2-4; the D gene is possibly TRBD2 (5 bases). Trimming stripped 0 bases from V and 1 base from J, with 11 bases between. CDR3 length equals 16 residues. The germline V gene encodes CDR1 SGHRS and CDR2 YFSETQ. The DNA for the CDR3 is TGCGCCAGCAGCTTGGCGGGCTGGGAGGCCAAAAACATTCAGTACTTC. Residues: CASSLAGWEAKNIQYF.

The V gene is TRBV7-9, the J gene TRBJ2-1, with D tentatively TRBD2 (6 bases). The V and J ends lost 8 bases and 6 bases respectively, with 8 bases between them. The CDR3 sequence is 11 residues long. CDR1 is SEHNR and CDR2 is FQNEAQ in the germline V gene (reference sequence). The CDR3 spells CASEEGNEQFF. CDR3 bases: TGTGCCAGCGAGGAGGGCAATGAGCAGTTCTTC.

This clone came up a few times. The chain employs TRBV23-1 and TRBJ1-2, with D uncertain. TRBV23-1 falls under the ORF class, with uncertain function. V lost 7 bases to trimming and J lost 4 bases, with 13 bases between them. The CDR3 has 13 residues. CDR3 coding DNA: TGCGCCAGCACCCCCCTTCCCTCCTATGGCTACACCTTC. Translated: CASTPLPSYGYTF.

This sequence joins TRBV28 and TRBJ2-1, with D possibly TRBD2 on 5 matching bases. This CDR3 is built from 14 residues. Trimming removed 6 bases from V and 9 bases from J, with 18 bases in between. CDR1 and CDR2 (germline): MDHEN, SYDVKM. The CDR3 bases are TGTGCCAGCAGCCCTATTTGGGAGTTGGGTGAGCAGTTCTTC. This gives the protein CASSPIWELGEQFF.

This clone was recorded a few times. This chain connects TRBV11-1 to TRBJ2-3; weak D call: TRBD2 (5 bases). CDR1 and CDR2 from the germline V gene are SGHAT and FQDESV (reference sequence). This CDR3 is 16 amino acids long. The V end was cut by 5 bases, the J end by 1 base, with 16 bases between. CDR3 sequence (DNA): TGTGCCAGCAGCGTCTGGAGTCGAGCGGGCACAGATACGCAGTATTTT. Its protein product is CASSVWSRAGTDTQYF.

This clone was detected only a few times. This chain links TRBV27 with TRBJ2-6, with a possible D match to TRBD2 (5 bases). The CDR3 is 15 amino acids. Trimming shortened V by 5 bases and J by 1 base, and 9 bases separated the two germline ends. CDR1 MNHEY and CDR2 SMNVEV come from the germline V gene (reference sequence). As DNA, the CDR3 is TGTGCCAGCAGTGAGCGGAATTCTGGGGCCAACGTCCTGACTTTC. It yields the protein CASSERNSGANVLTF.

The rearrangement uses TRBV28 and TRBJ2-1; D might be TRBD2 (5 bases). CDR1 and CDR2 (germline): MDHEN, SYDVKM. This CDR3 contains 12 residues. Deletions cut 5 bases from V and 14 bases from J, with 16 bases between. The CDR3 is CASSNRGFREFF. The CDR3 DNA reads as TGTGCCAGCAGTAACCGCGGGTTTAGGGAGTTCTTC. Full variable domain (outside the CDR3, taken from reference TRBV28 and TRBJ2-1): DVKVTQSSRYLVKRTGEKVFLECVQDMDHENMFWYRQDPGLGLRLIYFSYDVKMKEKGDIPEGYSVSREKKERFSLILESASTNQTSMYLCASSNRGFREFFGPGTRLTVL.

The CDR3 reads CASSLLAGGRGHEQFF. The DNA for the CDR3 is TGTGCCAGCAGCTTGCTAGCGGGAGGCAGGGGCCATGAGCAGTTCTTC. The rearrangement uses TRBV7-6 and TRBJ2-1; 11 nucleotides match TRBD2. Germline V gene lookup returns CDR1 SGHVS and CDR2 FNYEAQ. After removal of 3 bases from V and 8 bases from J, the junction contained 9 bases not matched to a gene. The CDR3 has 16 amino acids.

CDR3 coding DNA: TGTGCCAGCAGCCCTCTGGGGGTTACAGGGCTGTCTGGGGCCAACGTCCTGACTTTC. Translated, it gives CASSPLGVTGLSGANVLTF. J is TRBJ2-6 and V is TRBV7-3; possibly TRBD1 for D (6 bases). The CDR3 has 19 residues. Germline values: CDR1 SGHTA, CDR2 FQGTGA. V dropped 5 bases and J dropped 1 base, with 21 bases sitting between them.

CDR3 residues: CASSLAPGYAHEQYF. CDR3 coding DNA: TGTGCCAGCAGCTTAGCGCCAGGTTATGCCCACGAGCAGTACTTC. V usage is TRBV11-2 and J usage is TRBJ2-7; D uncertain. V dropped 1 base and J dropped 5 bases, with 15 bases sitting between them. This CDR3 region has 15 residues. CDR1 is SGHAT and CDR2 is FQNNGV in the germline V gene.

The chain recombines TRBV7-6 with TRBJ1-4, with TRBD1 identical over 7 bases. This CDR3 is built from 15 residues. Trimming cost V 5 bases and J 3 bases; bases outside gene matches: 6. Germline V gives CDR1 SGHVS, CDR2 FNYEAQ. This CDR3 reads CASSLHRGPNEKLFF. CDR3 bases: TGTGCCAGCAGCCTTCACAGGGGTCCTAATGAAAAACTGTTTTTT.

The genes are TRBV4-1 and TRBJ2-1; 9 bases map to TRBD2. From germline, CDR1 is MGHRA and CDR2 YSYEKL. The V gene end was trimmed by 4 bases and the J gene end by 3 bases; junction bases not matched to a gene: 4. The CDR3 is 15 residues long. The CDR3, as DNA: TGCGCCAGCAGCCCCTTTAGCGGGAGCTACAATGAGCAGTTCTTC. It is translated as CASSPFSGSYNEQFF.

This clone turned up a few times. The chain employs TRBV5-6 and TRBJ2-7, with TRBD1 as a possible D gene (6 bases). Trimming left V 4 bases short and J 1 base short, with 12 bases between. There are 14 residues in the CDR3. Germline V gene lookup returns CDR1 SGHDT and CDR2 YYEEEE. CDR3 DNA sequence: TGTGCCAGCAGCACCCGGGACAAATCCTACGAGCAGTACTTC. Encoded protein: CASSTRDKSYEQYF.